This T cell receptor beta chain was sequenced for a study of CD8+ T cells in alopecia areata. Study-level background: Dosing spanned 6 to 18 months on tofacitinib, then 6 months off drug.

This clone was found a few times. Its antigen is currently unknown. Sequencing templates came from extracted RNA that was reverse transcribed into cDNA. Produced via immunoSEQ multiplex PCR; TCRdb's table is partial and in-frame only. The sample carries about 140,000 clones, roughly four fifths recorded once. Germline CDR1 MGHRA, CDR2 YSYEKL. The CDR3 loop spans 14 amino acids. The V and J ends lost 3 bases and 4 bases, in that order; junction bases with no gene match: 3. Treatment specified: oral pan-JAK inhibitor, 5-10 mg twice daily. Individuals with alopecia areata gave both lesional scalp punch biopsies and peripheral blood for collection. Findings and caveats of the study: Scalp clonality and expanded CD8+ clones among the top 100 showed significant decreases with tofacitinib. An increase in clonality over normal scalp was evident in lesional scalp, especially alopecia totalis/universalis.

The clonotype comes from a human donor with alopecia areata. Sequencing used CD8+ T cells sorted from blood, obtained at week 4, from a patient treated with tofacitinib. This sequence joins TRBV4-1 and TRBJ2-7; 10 bases are a match to TRBD1. CDR3 coding DNA: TGCGCCAGCAGCCACGGGACAGGGGCATACGAGCAGTACTTC. Translated: CASSHGTGAYEQYF.